This T cell receptor (beta chain) was sequenced for a study of blood T cell repertoires in COVID-19. Whole-study context: Sources were T cells, B-cell-depleted T cells, or PBMCs; the material itself was cDNA or gDNA.

Libraries were prepared by immunoSEQ multiplex PCR; TCRdb keeps only in-frame clonotypes and omits some of them. The sample consists of around 68,000 clones, roughly three quarters of them appearing once. Germline CDR1 and CDR2: MNHEY and SMNVEV (reference sequence). The CDR3 sequence is 13 residues long. The V gene lost 6 bases and the J gene lost 1 base, with 6 bases spanning the gap. The receptor comes from a woman in her forties or fifties with acute or convalescent COVID-19. The V and J genes are TRBV27 and TRBJ2-2, with D tentatively TRBD1 (6 bases). Sequencing used peripheral blood. The CDR3 DNA is TGTGCCAGCAGGGGACAGAACACCGGGGAGCTGTTTTTT. This gives the protein CASRGQNTGELFF.